The 22 T cell receptor beta chains below all came from one sample that was sequenced in a study of spatial heterogeneity in lung cancer. TCRdb re-analysed the 5' RACE reads in MiXCR, keeping a single row per CDR3 protein. The sample has about 80,000 distinct CDR3 sequences; around 7.8% are singletons. Indicated time point: sample taken at primary tumor resection. The material sequenced was PBMCs, taken at surgery. The receptor source for this set is a male donor with early-stage non-small cell lung cancer.

This clonotype occurred many times. The J gene is TRBJ1-4, the V gene TRBV29-1, with no clear D. Per germline, CDR1 SQVTM and CDR2 ANQGSEA. There are 12 residues in the CDR3. Trimming removed 4 bases at V and 5 bases at J, with 8 bases between. The CDR3 nucleotides read TGCAGCGTTGGACGGACGAATGAAAAACTGTTTTTT. This encodes CSVGRTNEKLFF.

The J gene is TRBJ2-5, the V gene TRBV13; 7 bases fit TRBD2. Trimming removed 5 bases from V and 3 bases from J; junction bases left unmatched: 3. Germline CDR1 is PRHDT and CDR2 is FYEKMQ (reference sequence). The length of the CDR3 is 13 residues. CDR3 in DNA: TGTGCCAGCAGCCTAGCGGCAGAAGAGACCCAGTACTTC. Protein product: CASSLAAEETQYF.

The sample holds many counts of this clonotype. The V call is TRBV11-2, the J call TRBJ1-6, with D hard to call. V dropped 1 base and J dropped 7 bases, with 5 bases sitting between them. The CDR3 spans 13 residues. Germline V gene data show CDR1 as SGHAT and CDR2 as FQNNGV. CDR3 DNA sequence: TGTGCCAGCAGCTTAGCCTTAAATTCACCCCTCCACTTT. It encodes CASSLALNSPLHF.

This clonotype showed up many times. V and J are TRBV4-1 and TRBJ1-1, with D maybe TRBD1 (5 bases). The CDR3 has 14 amino acids. The germline gives CDR1 MGHRA, CDR2 YSYEKL. V dropped 6 bases and J dropped 1 base, with 12 bases sitting between them. CDR3 sequence: CASRTLGENTEAFF. In DNA, the CDR3 is TGCGCCAGCAGAACACTGGGGGAGAACACTGAAGCTTTCTTT.

This clonotype was detected only a few times. The chain links TRBV6-2 or TRBV6-3 to TRBJ2-1; TRBD2 matches 8 bases. J was trimmed by 3 bases and V by 8 bases; bases with no gene match: 9. Germline CDR1 MNHEY, CDR2 SVGEGT. This CDR3 has 15 amino acids. The CDR3 DNA reads TGTGCCAGCGGTTCCCAGACTAGCGACTACAATGAGCAGTTCTTC. Translated, it gives CASGSQTSDYNEQFF.

This sequence joins TRBV28 and TRBJ2-1; D might be TRBD2 (5 bases). Trimming stripped 7 bases from V and 0 bases from J, with 7 bases between. Germline V gene sequence: CDR1 MDHEN, CDR2 SYDVKM. This CDR3 contains 13 residues. The CDR3 here is CASNAGSYNEQFF. Written as DNA, the CDR3 is TGTGCCAGCAACGCGGGCTCCTACAATGAGCAGTTCTTC.

The V call is TRBV7-2, the J call TRBJ1-1; the D gene is possibly TRBD1 (6 bases). This CDR3 region has 16 residues. Germline loops: CDR1 SGHTA, CDR2 FQGNSA. Trimming stripped 0 bases from V and 1 base from J, with 12 bases between. In nucleotides, the CDR3 is TGTGCCAGCAGCTTAGCGGTCAGGGGCGCGAACACTGAAGCTTTCTTT. Protein product: CASSLAVRGANTEAFF.

This clonotype was seen only a few times. This CDR3 reads CASRNTGELFF. The CDR3 DNA follows: TGTGCCAGTAGGAACACCGGGGAGCTGTTTTTT. The J gene is TRBJ2-2, the V gene TRBV19; D unclear. CDR1 and CDR2 (germline): LNHDA, SQIVND (reference sequence). CDR3 length equals 11 residues. The germline V and J ends were trimmed by 6 bases and 1 base, with 0 bases remaining between them.

In this sample, this clonotype turned up many times. The chain joins TRBV27 to TRBJ2-7; tentatively, D is TRBD1 or TRBD2 (6 bases each). Trimming shortened V by 7 bases and J by 1 base, and 17 bases separated the two germline ends. CDR1 is MNHEY and CDR2 is SMNVEV in the germline V gene (reference sequence). CDR3 size: 15 residues. This CDR3 reads CASIFRGVGSYEQYF. The CDR3 DNA reads as TGTGCCAGCATATTTAGGGGGGTCGGTTCCTACGAGCAGTACTTC.

This clonotype was seen repeatedly, ten times or more. The chain carries TRBV5-1 and TRBJ2-7, with D possibly matching TRBD1 (5 bases). Germline V CDR1 and CDR2: SGHRS, YFSETQ. Trimming took 1 base from V and 2 from J, leaving 10 bases between them. The CDR3 contains 14 residues. The CDR3 DNA reads as TGCGCCAGCAGCTTGAGGGGAATGCCCTACGAGCAGTACTTC. This encodes CASSLRGMPYEQYF.

This clonotype was seen repeatedly, ten times or more. The chain combines TRBV19 with TRBJ2-7, with D perhaps matching TRBD1 or TRBD2 (5 bases each). Trimming shortened V by 0 bases and J by 5 bases, and 14 bases separated the two germline ends. Germline-derived CDR1 and CDR2 are LNHDA and SQIVND (reference sequence). There are 15 residues in the CDR3. CDR3 in DNA: TGTGCCAGTAGTATAGATCGTAGAGGGGCCGACGAGCAGTACTTC. Its protein is CASSIDRRGADEQYF.

To note about this clonotype: One end of the junction varies from germline; a read error may be responsible. V usage is TRBV11-2 and J usage is TRBJ2-1; D not resolved. The germline gives CDR1 SGHAT, CDR2 FQNNGV. This CDR3 is built from 13 residues. CDR3 loop: CASSFASFNEQFF. Written as DNA, the CDR3 is TGTGCCAGCAGCTTCGCGTCCTTCAATGAGCAGTTCTTC.

The chain uses TRBV14 and TRBJ1-2, with D unclear. From germline, CDR1 is SGHDN and CDR2 FVKESK. V was shortened by 3 bases and J by 4 bases, with 9 bases between the two germline ends. The CDR3 is 13 residues long. CDR3 protein: CASSHDVVYGYTF. The CDR3, as DNA: TGTGCCAGCAGCCACGACGTGGTCTATGGCTACACCTTC.

In its sample, this clonotype was seen many times. The rearrangement joins TRBV11-2 to TRBJ2-7; 8 bases agree with TRBD1. Germline-derived CDR1 and CDR2 are SGHAT and FQNNGV. Trimming at V came to 4 bases and at J to 3 bases, leaving 5 bases not matched to a gene. CDR3 length: 14 residues. The CDR3 DNA sequence: TGTGCCAGCAGCTCCTACGGACAGGGCTACGAGCAGTACTTC. Protein: CASSSYGQGYEQYF. The entire variable domain, with the rest obtained from reference TRBV11-2 and TRBJ2-7, is as follows: EAGVAQSPRYKIIEKRQSVAFWCNPISGHATLYWYQQILGQGPKLLIQFQNNGVVDDSQLPKDRFSAERLKGVDSTLKIQPAKLEDSAVYLCASSSYGQGYEQYFGPGTRLTVT.

This clonotype was picked up a small number of times. The chain links TRBV24-1 to TRBJ2-1; the match to TRBD2 covers 10 bases. V was clipped by 0 bases and J by 6 bases; unmatched bases: 7. CDR3 length: 17 residues. Germline values: CDR1 KGHDR, CDR2 SFDVKD. DNA of the CDR3: TGTGCCACCAGTGATTTGCAAGGAGCGGGAGGGACCAATGAGCAGTTCTTC. Amino acid sequence: CATSDLQGAGGTNEQFF.

This clonotype has at least ten counts. The rearrangement joins TRBV7-2 to TRBJ2-7, with TRBD2 matching 10 bases. CDR1 and CDR2 from the germline V gene are SGHTA and FQGNSA. The CDR3 is made up of 15 amino acids. The trim removed 4 bases at V and 7 bases at J, leaving 10 bases unmatched. CDR3 protein: CASSSLAGASGEQYF. For the CDR3, the DNA is TGTGCCAGCAGCTCTCTAGCGGGAGCTTCAGGGGAGCAGTACTTC.

This clonotype was seen many times. This rearrangement joins TRBV30 to TRBJ1-6; 7 bases are shared with TRBD1. In germline, CDR1 is GTSNPN, CDR2 SVGIG (reference sequence). The CDR3 is 13 residues long. The V and J ends lost 5 bases and 6 bases, in that order; junction bases with no gene match: 4. The DNA of the CDR3 is TGTGCCTGGGAAACAGGGGCTAATTCACCCCTCCACTTT. This codes for CAWETGANSPLHF. The entire variable domain, with the rest obtained from reference TRBV30 and TRBJ1-6, is as follows: SQTIHQWPATLVQPVGSPLSLECTVEGTSNPNLYWYRQAAGRGLQLLFYSVGIGQISSEVPQNLSASRPQDRQFILSSKKLLLSDSGFYLCAWETGANSPLHFGNGTRLTVT.

At least ten counts were recorded for this clonotype. The CDR3 region is CSVEDPGASLNEQFF. The CDR3 coding sequence is TGCAGCGTTGAAGATCCAGGGGCAAGCCTAAATGAGCAGTTCTTC. V is TRBV29-1 and J is TRBJ2-1, with D perhaps matching TRBD1 (6 bases). Trimming shortened V by 0 bases and J by 7 bases, and 16 bases separated the two germline ends. The CDR3 contains 15 residues. Germline assignment: CDR1 SQVTM and CDR2 ANQGSEA.

In its sample, this clonotype was seen many times. The V call is TRBV9, the J call TRBJ2-3, with D possibly being TRBD2 (6 bases). The CDR3 consists of 15 residues. The V gene's germline CDR1 is SGDLS and CDR2 YYNGEE. V lost 2 bases and J 2 bases, leaving 12 bases between the germline ends. The CDR3: CASSVGRGITDTQYF. The CDR3 bases are TGTGCCAGCAGCGTCGGTCGGGGGATCACAGATACGCAGTATTTT.

The V call is TRBV7-8, the J call TRBJ1-3; TRBD1 might be the D (6 bases). Germline CDR1 reads SGHVS; CDR2 reads FQNEAQ. This CDR3 is built from 14 residues. V lost 1 base and J lost 8, with 12 bases in between. The CDR3 region is CASSLGRGSDTIYF. The CDR3, as DNA: TGTGCCAGCAGCTTAGGCAGGGGAAGTGACACCATATATTTT. Complete variable domain (other parts from reference TRBV7-8 and TRBJ1-3): GAGVSQSPRYKVAKRGQDVALRCDPISGHVSLFWYQQALGQGPEFLTYFQNEAQLDKSGLPSDRFFAERPEGSVSTLKIQRTQQEDSAVYLCASSLGRGSDTIYFGEGSWLTVV.

The chain has TRBV5-1 and TRBJ2-5; D is unresolved. The CDR3 is 14 residues long. CDR1 and CDR2 (germline): SGHRS, YFSETQ. The V end was cut by 0 bases, the J end by 4 bases, with 10 bases between. This CDR3 reads CASSLGNQPETQYF. CDR3 in DNA: TGCGCCAGCAGCTTGGGAAACCAGCCAGAGACCCAGTACTTC.

The chain uses TRBV5-1 and TRBJ2-3; 9 bases fit TRBD1. The junction had 4 bases not matched to a gene; V was cut back by 2 bases and J by 3 bases. Germline values: CDR1 SGHRS, CDR2 YFSETQ. The CDR3 is 15 amino acids. Written as DNA, the CDR3 is TGCGCCAGCAGCTTTGGGGGACAGGGAACAGATACGCAGTATTTT. Encoded protein: CASSFGGQGTDTQYF.